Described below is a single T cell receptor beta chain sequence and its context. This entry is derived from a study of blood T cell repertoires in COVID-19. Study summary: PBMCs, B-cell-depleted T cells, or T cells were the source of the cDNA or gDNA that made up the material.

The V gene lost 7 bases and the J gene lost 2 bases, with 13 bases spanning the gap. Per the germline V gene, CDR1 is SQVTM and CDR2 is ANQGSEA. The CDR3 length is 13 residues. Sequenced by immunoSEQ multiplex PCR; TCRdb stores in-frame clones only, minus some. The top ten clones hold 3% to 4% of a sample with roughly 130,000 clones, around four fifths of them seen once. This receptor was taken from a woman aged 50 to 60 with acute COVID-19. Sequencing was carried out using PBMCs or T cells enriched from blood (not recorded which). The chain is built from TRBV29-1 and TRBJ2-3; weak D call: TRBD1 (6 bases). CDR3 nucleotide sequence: TGCAGCGCCGCGGACAGTTTCACAGATACGCAGTATTTT. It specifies CSAADSFTDTQYF.